The 11 T cell receptor beta chains listed next were all sequenced from one sample in a study of CD8+ T cells in alopecia areata. RNA extraction and reverse transcription yielded cDNA as sequencing template. Assay used: immunoSEQ multiplex PCR; TCRdb lists only in-frame clones, some missing. The sample has more than 95,000 clones, 61% seen once; the top ten hold around 5.4%. Treatment given: oral pan-JAK inhibitor, 5-10 mg twice daily. The input for sequencing was CD4+ T cells sorted from blood, taken at week 4, from a patient treated with tofacitinib. These receptors all come from a human donor with alopecia areata.

V and J are TRBV7-9 and TRBJ2-6, with 9 positions matching TRBD1. This CDR3 spans 16 amino acids. Germline CDR1 SEHNR, CDR2 FQNEAQ (reference sequence). Trimming at V came to 4 bases and at J to 3 bases, leaving 4 bases not matched to a gene. The CDR3 DNA follows: TGTGCCAGCAGCTCCTGGACAGGGGTTGGGGCCAACGTCCTGACTTTC. Translation: CASSSWTGVGANVLTF.

The chain employs TRBV11-2 and TRBJ2-7, with a weak D call TRBD2 (5 bases). This CDR3 has 14 residues. CDR1 SGHAT and CDR2 FQNNGV come from the germline V gene. Between the trimmed V and J ends, which lost 1 base and 4 bases, there was a span of 11 bases. CDR3 bases: TGTGCCAGCAGCTTAGGAGGGTTCGGTTACGAGCAGTACTTC. Residues: CASSLGGFGYEQYF.

This chain links TRBV14 with TRBJ2-7; D is ambiguous. The V end was cut by 3 bases, the J end by 0 bases, with 0 bases between. Germline V lookup: CDR1 SGHDN, CDR2 FVKESK. The CDR3 totals 11 residues. DNA for the CDR3: TGTGCCAGCAGCCACTCCTACGAGCAGTACTTC. Translating it yields CASSHSYEQYF.

J is TRBJ2-5 and V is TRBV30, with a tentative D call TRBD1 (6 bases). Germline loops: CDR1 GTSNPN, CDR2 SVGIG (reference sequence). The CDR3 is 11 amino acids. With 8 bases removed from V and 2 bases from J, the gap between germline ends came to 9 bases. The CDR3 DNA reads as TGTGCCCAGGGGTATCAAGAGACCCAGTACTTC. This encodes CAQGYQETQYF.

V gene TRBV29-1 combines with J gene TRBJ1-1; no definite D call. The ends were cut back, 7 bases at V and 1 base at J, with 10 bases in the middle. The CDR3 loop spans 12 amino acids. Germline loops: CDR1 SQVTM, CDR2 ANQGSEA. The CDR3 nucleotides read TGCAGCGCCGGGTGGGGGAACACTGAAGCTTTCTTT. This codes for CSAGWGNTEAFF.

The J gene is TRBJ1-1, the V gene TRBV30; D possibly corresponds to TRBD1 (6 bases). There are 13 residues in the CDR3. Trimming took off 3 bases at V and 5 bases at J, with 13 bases between the two ends. In germline, CDR1 is GTSNPN, CDR2 SVGIG (reference sequence). The CDR3 DNA reads as TGTGCCTGGAGGGAACAGGGTAGGACTGAAGCTTTCTTT. It specifies CAWREQGRTEAFF.

This chain joins TRBV29-1 and TRBJ2-5; 16 nucleotides line up with TRBD2. The CDR3 sequence is 18 residues long. With V trimmed by 7 bases and J by 4 bases, 15 bases remained unmatched. Germline CDR1 is SQVTM and CDR2 is ANQGSEA. The CDR3 sequence is CSAQTGTSGGVSGETQYF. In nucleotides, the CDR3 is TGCAGCGCTCAGACCGGGACTAGCGGGGGGGTATCAGGAGAGACCCAGTACTTC.

V and J are TRBV4-2 and TRBJ2-1; 7 nucleotides agree with TRBD1. Germline V gene sequence: CDR1 LGHNA, CDR2 YNFKEQ. The CDR3 spans 15 residues. V dropped 4 bases and J dropped 5; count of bases not matched to a gene: 8. Written as DNA, the CDR3 is TGTGCCAGCAGCCGGACAGGACGTTCCGACAATGAGCAGTTCTTC. Translated: CASSRTGRSDNEQFF.

The chain combines TRBV6-4 with TRBJ1-5; D is unresolved. There are 17 residues in the CDR3. Germline assignment: CDR1 MRHNA and CDR2 SNTAGT. V was clipped by 0 bases and J by 0 bases, with 12 bases between them. The CDR3 DNA is TGTGCCAGCAGTGACTCCGGAACAATCTATAGCAATCAGCCCCAGCATTTT. It codes for CASSDSGTIYSNQPQHF.

J is TRBJ2-3 and V is TRBV7-9, with 10 nucleotides matching TRBD2. Trimming took 5 bases from V and 2 from J; bases not matched to a gene: 7. CDR1 is SEHNR, CDR2 FQNEAQ, per germline (reference sequence). The CDR3 runs to 16 residues. CDR3: CASSPRTSGLTDTQYF. DNA for the CDR3: TGTGCCAGCAGCCCTAGGACTAGCGGCCTCACAGATACGCAGTATTTT.

The chain uses TRBV18 and TRBJ1-1; D gene ambiguous. Trimming pared 3 bases from V and 8 bases from J, leaving 13 bases between. The germline CDR1 and CDR2 sequences are KGHSH and LQKENI. The CDR3 loop spans 13 amino acids. CDR3 sequence: CASSPSEALEAFF. Here the CDR3 DNA reads TGTGCCAGCTCACCGTCGGAAGCCCTAGAAGCTTTCTTT.